This entry describes one T cell receptor beta chain. This clonotype was counted at least ten times. Its antigen specificity is not known. No qualities accompany the bases; no much larger clone lies one base away. This sample is drawn from a study of T cells in Graves' hyperthyroidism and ophthalmopathy (dated 2019 in TCRdb). Study-wide context: Peripheral blood was collected at initial diagnosis, before any treatment. TCR V-J signatures able to tell the groups apart were searched for in a discovery cohort of around 95 patients, of whom approximately 40 had Graves' ophthalmopathy and 55 to 65 had stable Graves' hyperthyroidism. Whether ophthalmopathy could be predicted prospectively was tested in an independent validation cohort made up of 18 to 20 hyperthyroidism patients plus 17 patients who later progressed to ophthalmopathy. The 95 to 100 discovery patients were randomly split 7:3 into training and test sets. Thyroid tissue and blood T-cell repertoires from six or seven Graves' hyperthyroidism patients were also compared in the study. Following sampling, methimazole starting at 30 mg daily was given to hyperthyroidism patients, and high-dose intravenous methylprednisolone was given to ophthalmopathy patients. The paper describes TCR Vbeta CDR3 sequencing of fewer than 150 peripheral blood samples, made up of approximately 40 ophthalmopathy patients, 70 to 80 hyperthyroidism patients and 17 progressor patients.

Overall study results and their limits: Most expanded thyroid clonotypes (frequency above 0.001) were also found in blood, which suggests that blood repertoires may mirror thyroid immune responses. In validation, progression to ophthalmopathy was predicted by the model with about 70% sensitivity and nearly 75% specificity, a median of approximately 6.5 months before onset. Sample size was not statistically predetermined, and blinding of investigators to group allocation was not performed. A 13 V-J signature model separated ophthalmopathy from stable hyperthyroidism, with approximately 87% sensitivity and roughly 82% specificity in cross-validation and 80%/75% in testing.

Stable Graves' hyperthyroidism was defined as the absence of progression to ophthalmopathy over 18 months of follow-up. Hyperthyroidism patients were newly diagnosed, with disease duration under 2 months, and aged 18 to 65 years. Exclusion was applied to patients with uncontrolled infections, other autoimmune diseases, pregnancy or lactation. Diagnoses relied on clinical symptoms, serum thyroxine and TRAb, thyroid ultrasound and orbital computed tomography. Ficoll-Paque density gradient centrifugation was used to isolate PBMCs from around 10 ml of fresh peripheral blood. Trizol reagent was used to extract total RNA, and RNA quality was then checked on an Agilent 2100 Bioanalyzer. From the cysteine up to the phenylalanine, the CDR3 has a length of 17 residues. CDR3 DNA only is kept here, 51 bases in frame from base 1. V was cut back by 0 bases and J by 2 bases, leaving a gap of 15 bases between them. From the germline V gene, CDR1 is MNHNS and CDR2 is SASEGT.

Amplification of TCR beta CDR3 regions was carried out from RNA transcripts. For the first round of RT-PCR on the TCR CDR3, the HTBI primer set was used together with the Qiagen OneStep RT-PCR kit. The libraries were constructed in a second round of multiplex PCR and then size-selected and purified. Libraries were sequenced paired-end with 100 bp reads on an Illumina HiSeq2000. On the authors' methods: SOAPnuke was used to process the raw data, with reads discarded if the reads contained adapters or uncalled bases, had a mean Phred below 15, or lacked an exact constant-primer or identifier match. COPE v1.2.5 was used to merge the high-quality paired reads, and each unique nucleotide sequence was defined as a clonotype. Clonotypes were aligned to IMGT TRBV, TRBD and TRBJ reference segments using MiTCR v1.1. The analysis included only V-J combinations with a frequency above 0.0001, which together covered 99% to 99.2% of the repertoires. A TCS score was defined as the ratio of F50 (clonal expansion) to E x V (chaos), with BLOSUM62-based TCRdist applied between CDR3 peptides within each V-J. Welch's t-statistics and random forest reduced approximately 520 V-J features to fewer than 15, which were used in a naive Bayes classifier (R e1071). TCRdb reran the public reads through fastp at Q25 and MiXCR, keeping productive beta chains. Every CDR3 protein is listed once, alongside the most common genes and DNA of its rows. These V and J calls rely on TCRdb rather than the paper's analysis. This sample has 400,000 to 550,000 distinct CDR3 sequences in its table, and about an eighth of those were observed once. The leading ten clones occupy around a sixth of the sample.

Source material: blood. This TCR came from a young woman with Graves' hyperthyroidism. The chain employs TRBV6-1 and TRBJ2-3; TRBD2 could be the D gene, as 6 bases match. The CDR3 protein is CASSEAPGGSTTDTQYF. In nucleotides, the sequence is TGTGCCAGCAGTGAAGCGCCAGGAGGGTCAACCACAGATACGCAGTATTTT.